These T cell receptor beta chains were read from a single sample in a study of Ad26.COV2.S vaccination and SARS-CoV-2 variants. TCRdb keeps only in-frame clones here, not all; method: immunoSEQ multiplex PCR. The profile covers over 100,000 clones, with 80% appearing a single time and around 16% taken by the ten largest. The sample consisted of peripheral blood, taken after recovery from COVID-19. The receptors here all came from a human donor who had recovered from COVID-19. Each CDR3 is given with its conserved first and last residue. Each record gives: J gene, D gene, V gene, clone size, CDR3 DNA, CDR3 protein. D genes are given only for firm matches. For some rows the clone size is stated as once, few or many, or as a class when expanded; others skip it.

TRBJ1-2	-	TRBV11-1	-	TGTGCCAGCAGCTTGAAACCAAAGGGGGGACACCTCTTC	CASSLKPKGGHLF
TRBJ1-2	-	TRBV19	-	TGTGCCAGTAGTCCCACGGCCCGTACTTCTTATGGCTACACCTTC	CASSPTARTSYGYTF
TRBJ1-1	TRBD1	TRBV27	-	TGTGCCAGCAGCCCACGGGACAGGGGTCAGAACACTGAAGCTTTCTTT	CASSPRDRGQNTEAFF
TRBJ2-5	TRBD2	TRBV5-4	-	TGTGCCAGCAGCTTGGAACTAGCGTCCGCCTCAGAGACCCAGTACTTC	CASSLELASASETQYF
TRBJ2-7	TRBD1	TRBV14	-	TGTGCCAGCAGCACGCTACCGGGACAGGGGGCTCATCCCTACGAGCAGTACTTC	CASSTLPGQGAHPYEQYF
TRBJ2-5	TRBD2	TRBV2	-	TGTGCCAGCACTAAGACTAGCGGCCAAGAGACCCAGTACTTC	CASTKTSGQETQYF
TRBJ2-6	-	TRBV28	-	TGTGCCAGCAGTTTAACGCAGGAGACCTCTGGGGCCAACGTCCTGACTTTC	CASSLTQETSGANVLTF
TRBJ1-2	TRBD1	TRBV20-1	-	TGCAGTGCTAGGACAGGGTACGGCTACACCTTC	CSARTGYGYTF
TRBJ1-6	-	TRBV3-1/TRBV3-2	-	TGTGCCAGCAGCCCCCAACAGGGTGGTTCACCCCTCCACTTT	CASSPQQGGSPLHF
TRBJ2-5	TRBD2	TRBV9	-	TGTGCCAGCAGCGTAGATGGTAGCGGGGCGGAGACCCAGTACTTC	CASSVDGSGAETQYF
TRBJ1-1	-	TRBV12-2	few	TGTGCAAGTCGCTCTCAATATACAGGGTGTTCGATGAACACTGAAGCTTTCTTT	CASRSQYTGCSMNTEAFF
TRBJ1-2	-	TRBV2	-	TGTGCCAGCAGTTGGGGGGACTATGGCTACACCTTC	CASSWGDYGYTF
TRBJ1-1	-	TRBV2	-	TGTGCCAGCGGGGCAGGGGTTGGGTACACTGAAGCTTTCTTT	CASGAGVGYTEAFF
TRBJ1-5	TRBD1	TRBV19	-	TGTGCCAGTAGTACGGACAGGGGAGTCAGTCAGCCCCAGCATTTT	CASSTDRGVSQPQHF
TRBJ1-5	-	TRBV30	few	TGTGCCTGGAGTCCGCCCCCGGACAGCAATCAGCCCCAGCATTTT	CAWSPPPDSNQPQHF
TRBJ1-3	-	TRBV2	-	TGTGCCAGCAAGAGGGAATTCGGGCTTAACACCATATATTTT	CASKREFGLNTIYF
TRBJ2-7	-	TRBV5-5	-	TGTGCCAGCAGCTTAAGGGGAGAGGGCTACGAGCAGTACTTC	CASSLRGEGYEQYF
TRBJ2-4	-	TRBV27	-	TGTGCCAGCAGTTTGGACAGAAATAAAAACATTCAGTACTTC	CASSLDRNKNIQYF
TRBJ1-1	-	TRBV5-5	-	TGTGCCAGCTCTCGCGTAGGGGGAAACACTGAAGCTTTCTTT	CASSRVGGNTEAFF
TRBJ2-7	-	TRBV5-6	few	TGTGCCAGCAGCTTGCAGGCGTACGAGCAGTACTTC	CASSLQAYEQYF
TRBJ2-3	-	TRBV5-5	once	TGTGCCAGCAGCCTACTAGCCTCTAGCACAGATACGCAGTATTTT	CASSLLASSTDTQYF
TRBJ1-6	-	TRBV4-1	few	TGCGCCAGCAGCCAAAGCTCCCGGGGGGGCTGGAGAGATAATTCACCCCTCCACTTT	CASSQSSRGGWRDNSPLHF
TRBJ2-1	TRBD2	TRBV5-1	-	TGCGCCAGTAAACCCGGGACTAGCGGATACAATGAGCAGTTCTTC	CASKPGTSGYNEQFF
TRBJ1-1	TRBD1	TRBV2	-	TGTGCCAGCCGGGACAGGGGGCAGTTCACTGAAGCTTTCTTT	CASRDRGQFTEAFF
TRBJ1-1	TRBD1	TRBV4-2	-	TGTGCCAGCAGCCCGGACAGGGAACAAGTGAACACTGAAGCTTTCTTT	CASSPDREQVNTEAFF
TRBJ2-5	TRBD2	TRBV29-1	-	TGCAGCGTCGACGGACTAGCGGGGGCAGGGACCCAGTACTTC	CSVDGLAGAGTQYF
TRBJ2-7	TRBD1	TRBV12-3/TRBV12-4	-	TGTGCCAGCAGTTTGGGGACAGGGGGCGAGCAGTACTTC	CASSLGTGGEQYF
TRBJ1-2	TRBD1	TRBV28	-	TGTGCCAGCAGTTTGGGCCGGAGGACAGGGGATGGCTACACCTTC	CASSLGRRTGDGYTF
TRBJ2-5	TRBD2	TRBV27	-	TGTGCCAGCAGTTTGACCAGCGGGGGGGATCAAGAGACCCAGTACTTC	CASSLTSGGDQETQYF